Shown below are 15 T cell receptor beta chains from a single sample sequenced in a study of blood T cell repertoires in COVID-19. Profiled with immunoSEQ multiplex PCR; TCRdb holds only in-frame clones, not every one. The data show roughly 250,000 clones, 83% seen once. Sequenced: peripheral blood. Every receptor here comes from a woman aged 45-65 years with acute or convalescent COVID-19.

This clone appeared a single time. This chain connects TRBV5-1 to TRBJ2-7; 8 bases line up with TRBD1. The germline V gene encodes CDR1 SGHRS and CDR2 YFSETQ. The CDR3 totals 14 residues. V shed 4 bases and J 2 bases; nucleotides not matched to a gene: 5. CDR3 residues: CASSTGTGPYEQYF. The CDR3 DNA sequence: TGCGCCAGCAGCACAGGGACAGGCCCCTACGAGCAGTACTTC.

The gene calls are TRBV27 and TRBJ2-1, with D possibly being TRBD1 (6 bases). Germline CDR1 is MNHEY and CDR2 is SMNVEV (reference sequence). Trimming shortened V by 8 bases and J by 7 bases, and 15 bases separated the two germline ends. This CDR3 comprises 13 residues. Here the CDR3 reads CASCKGVSNEQFF. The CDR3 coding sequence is TGTGCCAGCTGCAAGGGGGTTTCGAATGAGCAGTTCTTC.

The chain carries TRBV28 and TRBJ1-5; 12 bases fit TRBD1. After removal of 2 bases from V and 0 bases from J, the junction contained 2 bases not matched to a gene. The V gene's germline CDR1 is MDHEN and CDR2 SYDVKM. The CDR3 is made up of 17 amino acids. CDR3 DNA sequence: TGTGCCAGCAGTTTAGGGACAGGGGGCCATAGCAATCAGCCCCAGCATTTT. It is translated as CASSLGTGGHSNQPQHF.

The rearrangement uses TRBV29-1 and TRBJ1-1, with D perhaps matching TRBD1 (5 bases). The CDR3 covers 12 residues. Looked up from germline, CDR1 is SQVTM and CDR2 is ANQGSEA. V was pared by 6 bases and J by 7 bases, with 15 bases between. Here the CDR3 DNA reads TGCAGCGTCGGTAGTGGACAAGGTGAAGCTTTCTTT. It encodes CSVGSGQGEAFF. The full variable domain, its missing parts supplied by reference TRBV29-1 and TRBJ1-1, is SAVISQKPSRDICQRGTSLTIQCQVDSQVTMMFWYRQQPGQSLTLIATANQGSEATYESGFVIDKFPISRPNLTFSTLTVSNMSPEDSSIYLCSVGSGQGEAFFGQGTRLTVV.

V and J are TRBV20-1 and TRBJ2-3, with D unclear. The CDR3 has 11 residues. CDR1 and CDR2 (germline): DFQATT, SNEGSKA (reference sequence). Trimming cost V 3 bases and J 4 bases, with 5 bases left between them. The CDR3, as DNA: TGCAGTGCTAGCATAGCAGATACGCAGTATTTT. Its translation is CSASIADTQYF.

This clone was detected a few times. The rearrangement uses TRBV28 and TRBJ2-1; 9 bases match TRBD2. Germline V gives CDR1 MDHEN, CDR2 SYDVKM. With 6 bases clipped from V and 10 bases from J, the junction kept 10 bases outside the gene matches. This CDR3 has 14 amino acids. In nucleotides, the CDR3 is TGTGCCAGCAGACCAGCGGGAGGCCCGAGGGAGCAGTTCTTC. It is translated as CASRPAGGPREQFF.

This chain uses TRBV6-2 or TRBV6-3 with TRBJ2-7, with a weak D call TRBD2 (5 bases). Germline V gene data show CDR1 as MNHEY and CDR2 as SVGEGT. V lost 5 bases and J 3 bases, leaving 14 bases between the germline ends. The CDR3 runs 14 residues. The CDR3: CASSDPPGNYEQYF. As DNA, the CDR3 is TGTGCCAGCAGTGACCCGCCCGGGAACTACGAGCAGTACTTC.

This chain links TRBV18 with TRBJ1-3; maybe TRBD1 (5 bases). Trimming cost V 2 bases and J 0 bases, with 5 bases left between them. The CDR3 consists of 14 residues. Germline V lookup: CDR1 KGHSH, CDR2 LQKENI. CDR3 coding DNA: TGTGCCAGCTCACCAGACAGCTCTGGAAACACCATATATTTT. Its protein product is CASSPDSSGNTIYF.

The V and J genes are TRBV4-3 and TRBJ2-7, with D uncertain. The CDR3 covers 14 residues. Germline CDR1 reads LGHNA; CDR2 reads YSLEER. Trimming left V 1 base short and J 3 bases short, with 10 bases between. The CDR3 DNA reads TGCGCCAGCAGCCAAGCGCACAGATACTACGAGCAGTACTTC. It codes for CASSQAHRYYEQYF.

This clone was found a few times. The CDR3 protein is CASSARTGGGYEQFF. In DNA, the CDR3 is TGTGCCAGCAGTGCCCGGACAGGGGGCGGCTATGAGCAGTTCTTC. J is TRBJ2-1 and V is TRBV6-4, with 11 bases that match TRBD1. The CDR3 is 15 amino acids. The germline V gene has CDR1 MRHNA and CDR2 SNTAGT. V dropped 4 bases and J dropped 8; count of bases not matched to a gene: 7.

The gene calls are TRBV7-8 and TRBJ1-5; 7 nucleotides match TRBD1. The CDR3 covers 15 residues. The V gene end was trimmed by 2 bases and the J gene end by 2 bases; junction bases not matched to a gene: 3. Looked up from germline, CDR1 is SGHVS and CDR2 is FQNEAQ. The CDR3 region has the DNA TGTGCCAGCAGCTTATCAGGGGGGCGCAATCAGCCCCAGCATTTT. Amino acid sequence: CASSLSGGRNQPQHF.

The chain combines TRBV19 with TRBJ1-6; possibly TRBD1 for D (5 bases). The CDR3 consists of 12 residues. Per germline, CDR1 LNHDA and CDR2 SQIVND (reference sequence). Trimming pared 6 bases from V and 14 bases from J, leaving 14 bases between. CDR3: CASSPTPGALHF. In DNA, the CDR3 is TGTGCCAGTAGCCCTACCCCGGGGGCCCTCCACTTT.

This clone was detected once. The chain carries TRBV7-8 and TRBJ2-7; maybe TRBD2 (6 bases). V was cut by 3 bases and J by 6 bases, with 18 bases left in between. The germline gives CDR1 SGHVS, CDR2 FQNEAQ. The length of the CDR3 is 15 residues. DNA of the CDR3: TGTGCCAGCAGCTTGGGAGGTAAAGAGGTGGTCGAGCAGTACTTC. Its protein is CASSLGGKEVVEQYF.

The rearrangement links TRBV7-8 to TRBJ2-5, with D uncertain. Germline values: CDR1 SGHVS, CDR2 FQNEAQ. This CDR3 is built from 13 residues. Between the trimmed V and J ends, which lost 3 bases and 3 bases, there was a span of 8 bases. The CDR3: CASSFERKETQYF. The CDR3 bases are TGTGCCAGCAGCTTTGAGAGGAAAGAGACCCAGTACTTC.

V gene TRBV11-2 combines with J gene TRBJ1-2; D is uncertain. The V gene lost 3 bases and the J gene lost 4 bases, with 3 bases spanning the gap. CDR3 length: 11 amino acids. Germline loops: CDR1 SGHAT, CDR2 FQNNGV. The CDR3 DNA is TGTGCCAGCAGCTTGAGCTATGGCTACACCTTC. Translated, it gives CASSLSYGYTF.